One and the same sample provided the 18 T cell receptor beta chains below, sequenced in a study of shared clonotypes between healthy human individuals. Produced via immunoSEQ multiplex PCR; TCRdb's table is partial and in-frame only. The sample contains some 2,000,000 clones, about 94% of which appear only once. Naive CD8 isolation took CD45RO-negative cells positively selected for CCR7 and excluded terminally differentiated effector memory CD45RA+ cells. Sequenced sample: naive CD8+ T cells sorted from blood. These receptors originate from a man younger than 35 in good health.

With respect to this clone: Distinct nucleotide sequences in the sample also encode this CDR3. The chain has TRBV10-2 and TRBJ2-7; D may be TRBD2 (5 bases). This CDR3 has 11 amino acids. Trimming took 2 bases from V and 6 from J, leaving 5 bases between them. Germline assignment: CDR1 WSHSY and CDR2 SAAADI. DNA of the CDR3: TGCGCCAGCAGTGAGGGAGGCGAGCAGTACTTC. Protein product: CASSEGGEQYF.

The chain couples TRBV15 to TRBJ1-2, with D possibly TRBD1 on 5 matching bases. Germline V CDR1 and CDR2: LNHNV, YYDKDF (reference sequence). The V and J ends lost 2 bases and 4 bases respectively, with 20 bases between them. This CDR3 region has 17 residues. The CDR3 bases are TGTGCCACCAGCAGACCGGACGGTGGTTCCGGGGCCTATGGCTACACCTTC. Its translation is CATSRPDGGSGAYGYTF.

Comments on this clone: With a much larger clone just one base away, this may be a read error. The same CDR3 arises from other DNA sequences in this sample as well. V and J are TRBV13 and TRBJ1-1, with TRBD1 as a possible D gene (5 bases). V dropped 4 bases and J dropped 1 base, with 7 bases sitting between them. This CDR3 has 13 residues. Per the germline V gene, CDR1 is PRHDT and CDR2 is FYEKMQ (reference sequence). In nucleotides, the CDR3 is TGTGCCAGCAGCTCGGGGGGGAACACTGAAGCTTTCTTT. This gives the protein CASSSGGNTEAFF.

The chain links TRBV2 to TRBJ2-7, with a weak D call TRBD1 (6 bases). Trimming cost V 0 bases and J 4 bases, with 16 bases left between them. Germline V gene data show CDR1 as SNHLY and CDR2 as FYNNEI. This CDR3 has 16 amino acids. The CDR3 DNA sequence: TGTGCCAGCAGTGAAGCGGGGGCGGTTTTGGGGTACGAGCAGTACTTC. Protein sequence: CASSEAGAVLGYEQYF. Supplemented by reference TRBV2 and TRBJ2-7, the full variable domain reads EPEVTQTPSHQVTQMGQEVILRCVPISNHLYFYWYRQILGQKVEFLVSFYNNEISEKSEIFDDQFSVERPDGSNFTLKIRSTKLEDSAMYFCASSEAGAVLGYEQYFGPGTRLTVT.

The chain joins TRBV28 to TRBJ2-7; TRBD1 matches 8 bases. This CDR3 spans 14 amino acids. In germline, CDR1 is MDHEN, CDR2 SYDVKM. V shed 7 bases and J 0 bases; nucleotides not matched to a gene: 5. CDR3: CASTRQGYSYEQYF. CDR3 nucleotide sequence: TGTGCCAGCACCCGACAGGGGTACTCCTACGAGCAGTACTTC. Combining the CDR3 with reference TRBV28 and TRBJ2-7 gives the whole variable domain DVKVTQSSRYLVKRTGEKVFLECVQDMDHENMFWYRQDPGLGLRLIYFSYDVKMKEKGDIPEGYSVSREKKERFSLILESASTNQTSMYLCASTRQGYSYEQYFGPGTRLTVT.

Turning to this clone: The same CDR3 can be traced to other DNA sequences in this sample. The chain uses TRBV19 and TRBJ1-5, with D possibly TRBD1 on 5 matching bases. Germline V lookup: CDR1 LNHDA, CDR2 SQIVND (reference sequence). V lost 0 bases and J 1 base, leaving 7 bases between the germline ends. The CDR3 is 15 residues long. The DNA for the CDR3 is TGTGCCAGTAGTATAGACGGGGACAGCAATCAGCCCCAGCATTTT. Translation: CASSIDGDSNQPQHF.

Turning to this clone: The same CDR3 is also encoded by other DNA sequences in this sample. The chain has TRBV13 and TRBJ2-7; 15 nucleotides agree with TRBD2. The V segment lost 3 bases and the J segment 3 bases; nucleotides outside the gene matches: 0. Germline V CDR1 and CDR2: PRHDT, FYEKMQ (reference sequence). CDR3 length: 15 residues. The CDR3 here is CASSLGLAGGYEQYF. The DNA of the CDR3 is TGTGCCAGCAGCTTGGGACTAGCGGGAGGCTACGAGCAGTACTTC.

Turning to this clone: In the same sample, other DNA sequences code for this CDR3. This chain uses TRBV6-5 with TRBJ1-5, with 9 bases that match TRBD1. Germline V gene lookup returns CDR1 MNHEY and CDR2 SVGAGI. The CDR3 spans 13 residues. Losses at the gene ends were 2 bases for V and 7 bases for J; bases not matched to a gene: 0. The CDR3 nucleotides read TGTGCCAGCAGTTACGGACAGGGGCAGCCCCAGCATTTT. Amino acid sequence: CASSYGQGQPQHF.

The chain uses TRBV9 and TRBJ2-3, with a weak D call TRBD2 (6 bases). Germline V lookup: CDR1 SGDLS, CDR2 YYNGEE. The V gene lost 1 base and the J gene lost 3 bases, with 15 bases spanning the gap. The CDR3 is made up of 16 amino acids. CDR3 DNA sequence: TGTGCCAGCAGCGTATACCCGGGGGTCGGGACAGATACGCAGTATTTT. It codes for CASSVYPGVGTDTQYF.

J is TRBJ2-7 and V is TRBV9, with 10 bases that match TRBD1. Unmatched junction bases numbered 7, after V lost 4 bases and J lost 3 bases. Germline V CDR1 and CDR2: SGDLS, YYNGEE. CDR3 length equals 15 residues. The CDR3 is CASSNGQGEFYEQYF. In DNA, the CDR3 is TGTGCCAGCAGCAACGGACAGGGGGAATTCTACGAGCAGTACTTC.

The chain is built from TRBV6-5 and TRBJ2-2; D is undetermined. The V gene lost 7 bases and the J gene lost 6 bases, with 12 bases spanning the gap. Per the germline V gene, CDR1 is MNHEY and CDR2 is SVGAGI. CDR3 size: 13 residues. In nucleotides, the CDR3 is TGTGCCAGCACCCCGGCAAATGCCGGGGAGCTGTTTTTT. Its translation is CASTPANAGELFF.

The rearrangement joins TRBV11-1 to TRBJ2-1; D is ambiguous. The CDR3 is 18 residues long. CDR1 is SGHAT, CDR2 FQDESV, per germline (reference sequence). Trimming left V 0 bases short and J 4 bases short, with 19 bases between. CDR3 DNA sequence: TGTGCCAGCAGCTTAGCCCCTCACCTTTTAGAGGTTTACAATGAGCAGTTCTTC. Amino acid sequence: CASSLAPHLLEVYNEQFF.

On this clone itself: Other nucleotide sequences in the sample specify the same CDR3. The rearrangement joins TRBV28 to TRBJ2-7; no definite D call. The germline V gene encodes CDR1 MDHEN and CDR2 SYDVKM. Trimming pared 6 bases from V and 4 bases from J, leaving 7 bases between. This CDR3 has 11 residues. CDR3 sequence reads: CASSFGYEQYF. In DNA form, the CDR3 reads TGTGCCAGCAGCTTCGGATACGAGCAGTACTTC.

The gene calls are TRBV7-2 and TRBJ1-1; unclear D gene. This CDR3 is built from 14 residues. Germline V lookup: CDR1 SGHTA, CDR2 FQGNSA. The V end lost 1 base, the J end lost 1 base, and 7 bases lay between the germline ends. CDR3 nucleotides: TGTGCCAGCAGCTTAGAGGAGGGGAACACTGAAGCTTTCTTT. It yields the protein CASSLEEGNTEAFF.

The rearrangement uses TRBV29-1 and TRBJ2-7; 10 bases align to TRBD1. This CDR3 spans 14 amino acids. The germline V gene encodes CDR1 SQVTM and CDR2 ANQGSEA. Trimming cost V 6 bases and J 6 bases; bases outside gene matches: 11. For the CDR3, the DNA is TGCAGCGTCGACCCCGGGACAGGGGTTAGCGAGCAGTACTTC. Translation gives CSVDPGTGVSEQYF.

Comment on this clone: Different DNA sequences within this sample yield the same CDR3. The V and J genes are TRBV28 and TRBJ2-2; D gene ambiguous. CDR1 MDHEN and CDR2 SYDVKM come from the germline V gene. Trimming cost V 2 bases and J 0 bases, with 4 bases left between them. The CDR3 runs to 14 residues. CDR3: CASSLGANTGELFF. The CDR3 region has the DNA TGTGCCAGCAGTTTAGGCGCGAACACCGGGGAGCTGTTTTTT.

This chain connects TRBV6-1 to TRBJ1-1; D is perhaps TRBD1 (6 bases). V lost 0 bases to trimming and J lost 3 bases, with 8 bases between them. From germline, CDR1 is MNHNS and CDR2 SASEGT. CDR3 length: 14 amino acids. The CDR3 sequence is CASSEAEGDTEAFF. Here the CDR3 DNA reads TGTGCCAGCAGTGAAGCAGAGGGGGACACTGAAGCTTTCTTT.

The J gene is TRBJ2-7, the V gene TRBV19, with D unresolved. Trimming removed 3 bases at V and 2 bases at J, with 14 bases between. This CDR3 region has 15 residues. CDR1 and CDR2 from the germline V gene are LNHDA and SQIVND (reference sequence). CDR3 DNA sequence: TGTGCCAGTAGTATTGGTCCGGGTGGGGCCTACGAGCAGTACTTC. Encoded protein: CASSIGPGGAYEQYF. Full variable domain (remainder filled in from reference TRBV19 and TRBJ2-7): DGGITQSPKYLFRKEGQNVTLSCEQNLNHDAMYWYRQDPGQGLRLIYYSQIVNDFQKGDIAEGYSVSREKKESFPLTVTSAQKNPTAFYLCASSIGPGGAYEQYFGPGTRLTVT.